These 28 T cell receptor beta chains originate from one sample sequenced in a study of PD-L1 blockade in urothelial cancer. Time point noted: pretreatment peripheral blood. Sequencing used immunoSEQ multiplex PCR; TCRdb keeps in-frame clones, though not all of them. The sample holds about 79,000 clones, 75% to 90% seen once. The material sequenced was PBMCs, taken around atezolizumab (anti-PD-L1) treatment. These receptor sequences come from a man aged 55 to 70 with urothelial cancer.

The chain recombines TRBV5-6 with TRBJ1-5; D unresolved. From germline, CDR1 is SGHDT and CDR2 YYEEEE. The germline V and J ends were trimmed by 1 base and 0 bases, with 8 bases remaining between them. This CDR3 has 15 amino acids. Here the CDR3 DNA reads TGTGCCAGCAGCTTGTGGCAGAATAGCAATCAGCCCCAGCATTTT. Protein product: CASSLWQNSNQPQHF.

The rearrangement uses TRBV18 and TRBJ2-7; 7 nucleotides align to TRBD2. Trimming at V came to 4 bases and at J to 4 bases, leaving 7 bases not matched to a gene. The CDR3 extends over 14 amino acids. In germline, CDR1 is KGHSH, CDR2 LQKENI. CDR3 sequence: CASSRSGNPYEQYF. The DNA for the CDR3 is TGTGCCAGCTCACGGAGCGGGAATCCTTACGAGCAGTACTTC.

The chain has TRBV5-4 and TRBJ2-5; a weak D match, TRBD2 (6 bases). This CDR3 comprises 16 residues. The germline V gene has CDR1 SGHNT and CDR2 YYREEE (reference sequence). V was pared by 7 bases and J by 5 bases, with 24 bases between. Here the CDR3 reads CASAPPPGEAFETQYF. For the CDR3, the DNA is TGTGCCAGCGCGCCTCCCCCGGGGGAGGCCTTTGAGACCCAGTACTTC.

This clone was detected once. The chain carries TRBV23-1 and TRBJ2-1; TRBD1 agrees at 10 bases. TRBV23-1 is annotated as an ORF whose role is uncertain. Losses at the gene ends were 6 bases for V and 2 bases for J; bases not matched to a gene: 7. CDR3 size: 16 residues. CDR3 DNA sequence: TGCGCCAGCAGCCCGACGGGACAGGGGCCCTACAATGAGCAGTTCTTC. Translated, it gives CASSPTGQGPYNEQFF.

This clone was observed once. The chain has TRBV6-6 and TRBJ1-5; TRBD1 might be the D (6 bases). The CDR3 is 14 residues long. Trimming took off 3 bases at V and 6 bases at J, with 12 bases between the two ends. Germline V gene sequence: CDR1 MNHNY, CDR2 SVGAGI (reference sequence). The CDR3 is CASSYEGGSQPQHF. DNA for the CDR3: TGTGCCAGCAGTTATGAGGGGGGGAGTCAGCCCCAGCATTTT.

This chain connects TRBV21-1 to TRBJ2-1; the D call TRBD1 from the table was never checked on the DNA. TRBV21-1 is a pseudogene. This CDR3 region has 15 residues. The CDR3 DNA is TGTGCCAGCAGCACACCTCAAAGAAGGGGTAATGAGCAGTTCTTC. Amino acid sequence: CASSTPQRRGNEQFF.

The genes are TRBV7-2 and TRBJ2-1; no clear D gene. This CDR3 has 12 amino acids. CDR1 and CDR2 from the germline V gene are SGHTA and FQGNSA. The V gene lost 4 bases and the J gene lost 3 bases, with 4 bases spanning the gap. The CDR3 is CASSSYYNEQFF. CDR3 DNA: TGTGCCAGCAGCTCCTACTACAATGAGCAGTTCTTC.

This chain connects TRBV6-5 to TRBJ2-1; maybe TRBD2 (7 bases). This CDR3 contains 13 residues. Germline V gives CDR1 MNHEY, CDR2 SVGAGI. V lost 11 bases to trimming and J lost 7 bases, with 18 bases between them. Here the CDR3 DNA reads TGTGCCGGGAAAGGGGGGGCTGGGAATGAGCAGTTCTTC. Translation: CAGKGGAGNEQFF.

The chain carries TRBV11-2 and TRBJ2-3; 7 nucleotides line up with TRBD1. The trim removed 1 base at V and 5 bases at J, leaving 0 bases unmatched. CDR1 is SGHAT and CDR2 is FQNNGV in the germline V gene. CDR3 length: 13 residues. CDR3 nucleotide sequence: TGTGCCAGCAGCTTAGGGACAGGAGATACGCAGTATTTT. Amino acids: CASSLGTGDTQYF.

The rearrangement joins TRBV21-1 to TRBJ2-2; the table's D call, TRBD1, was not checked against the DNA. TRBV21-1 is tagged as a pseudogene. CDR3 length: 19 amino acids. The CDR3, as DNA: TGTGCCAGCAGCACCTCCGGGACAGGGGGCTGTGTGGACACCGGGGAGCTGTTTTTT. It is translated as CASSTSGTGGCVDTGELFF.

V usage is TRBV18 and J usage is TRBJ2-5, with D possibly being TRBD1 (5 bases). The CDR3 is made up of 14 amino acids. Trimming removed 2 bases at V and 1 base at J, with 8 bases between. CDR1 and CDR2 (germline): KGHSH, LQKENI. Written as DNA, the CDR3 is TGTGCCAGCTCACCATTGACAGCCCAAGAGACCCAGTACTTC. This codes for CASSPLTAQETQYF.

The V and J genes are TRBV9 and TRBJ2-7, with D possibly TRBD2 on 6 matching bases. The CDR3 consists of 13 residues. V lost 5 bases and J lost 7, with 16 bases in between. The germline CDR1 and CDR2 sequences are SGDLS and YYNGEE. The CDR3 DNA is TGTGCCAGCAGTTTTTCGGGCCGGGGGGAGCAGTACTTC. It is translated as CASSFSGRGEQYF.

The chain links TRBV7-3 to TRBJ2-3; the D is unclear. V was trimmed by 5 bases and J by 5 bases, leaving 11 bases between them. Germline V gives CDR1 SGHTA, CDR2 FQGTGA. The CDR3 covers 13 residues. CDR3 sequence (DNA): TGTGCCAGCAGCCAACAGAGTAAAGATACGCAGTATTTT. Protein sequence: CASSQQSKDTQYF. Full variable domain (outside the CDR3, taken from reference TRBV7-3 and TRBJ2-3): GAGVSQTPSNKVTEKGKYVELRCDPISGHTALYWYRQSLGQGPEFLIYFQGTGAADDSGLPNDRFFAVRPEGSVSTLKIQRTERGDSAVYLCASSQQSKDTQYFGPGTRLTVL.

V and J are TRBV7-2 and TRBJ1-5, with a tentative D call TRBD1 (5 bases). With 1 base removed from V and 6 bases from J, the gap between germline ends came to 7 bases. Looked up from germline, CDR1 is SGHTA and CDR2 is FQGNSA. The length of the CDR3 is 13 residues. The CDR3 DNA follows: TGTGCCAGCAGCTTAGACGGGGGTCAGCCCCAGCATTTT. Amino acid sequence: CASSLDGGQPQHF.

This clone was observed a handful of times. The chain uses TRBV4-2 and TRBJ2-3; 10 bases are shared with TRBD2. After removal of 3 bases from V and 5 bases from J, the junction contained 5 bases not matched to a gene. This CDR3 has 15 amino acids. The germline V gene encodes CDR1 LGHNA and CDR2 YNFKEQ. CDR3 amino acids: CASSHTSGAQDTQYF. CDR3 bases: TGTGCCAGCAGCCACACTAGCGGGGCCCAAGATACGCAGTATTTT.

This chain links TRBV11-2 with TRBJ1-1, with D perhaps TRBD1 (5 bases). The CDR3 totals 13 residues. The germline V gene encodes CDR1 SGHAT and CDR2 FQNNGV. V lost 6 bases and J 5 bases, leaving 13 bases between the germline ends. The CDR3 region is CASRLGGGTEAFF. The CDR3 region has the DNA TGTGCCAGCAGACTGGGGGGTGGGACTGAAGCTTTCTTT.

The genes are TRBV11-2 and TRBJ1-4; D not certain. The length of the CDR3 is 15 residues. V lost 2 bases and J lost 4, with 11 bases in between. Germline V CDR1 and CDR2: SGHAT, FQNNGV. The CDR3 DNA reads as TGTGCCAGCAGCTTATTGGGCAGTTTTAATGAAAAACTGTTTTTT. It yields the protein CASSLLGSFNEKLFF. The entire variable domain, with the rest obtained from reference TRBV11-2 and TRBJ1-4, is as follows: EAGVAQSPRYKIIEKRQSVAFWCNPISGHATLYWYQQILGQGPKLLIQFQNNGVVDDSQLPKDRFSAERLKGVDSTLKIQPAKLEDSAVYLCASSLLGSFNEKLFFGSGTQLSVL.

V and J are TRBV18 and TRBJ2-2; D gene uncertain. The CDR3 loop spans 13 amino acids. Germline loops: CDR1 KGHSH, CDR2 LQKENI. The V end was cut by 8 bases, the J end by 1 base, with 8 bases between. CDR3 amino acids: CASTDKNTGELFF. CDR3 sequence (DNA): TGTGCCAGCACCGACAAGAACACCGGGGAGCTGTTTTTT.

The chain links TRBV19 to TRBJ1-4; a weak D match, TRBD1 (5 bases). Per the germline V gene, CDR1 is LNHDA and CDR2 is SQIVND (reference sequence). Trimming removed 7 bases from V and 0 bases from J, with 15 bases in between. CDR3 length: 16 residues. The CDR3 bases are TGTGCCAGTACTCATCGGGACTTTGCAACTAATGAAAAACTGTTTTTT. Its protein is CASTHRDFATNEKLFF.

The chain has TRBV19 and TRBJ2-1; 8 nucleotides line up with TRBD2. V shed 9 bases and J 5 bases; nucleotides not matched to a gene: 6. The CDR3 is made up of 13 amino acids. Looked up from germline, CDR1 is LNHDA and CDR2 is SQIVND (reference sequence). CDR3 in amino acids: CASYSGAHNEQFF. In DNA form, the CDR3 reads TGTGCCAGCTATAGCGGGGCCCACAATGAGCAGTTCTTC. Full variable domain (outside the CDR3, taken from reference TRBV19 and TRBJ2-1): DGGITQSPKYLFRKEGQNVTLSCEQNLNHDAMYWYRQDPGQGLRLIYYSQIVNDFQKGDIAEGYSVSREKKESFPLTVTSAQKNPTAFYLCASYSGAHNEQFFGPGTRLTVL.

J is TRBJ2-2 and V is TRBV4-3; 15 bases are shared with TRBD2. Trimming removed 3 bases from V and 7 bases from J; junction bases left unmatched: 6. The germline gives CDR1 LGHNA, CDR2 YSLEER. The CDR3 has 17 amino acids. CDR3 bases: TGCGCCAGCAGCCACGGGACTAGCGGGGGGCCCAGCGGGGAGCTGTTTTTT. It encodes CASSHGTSGGPSGELFF.

The chain uses TRBV5-5 and TRBJ2-6; a weak D match, TRBD1 (5 bases). From germline, CDR1 is SGHKS and CDR2 YYEKEE (reference sequence). CDR3 length: 17 amino acids. The V gene lost 3 bases and the J gene lost 13 bases, with 26 bases spanning the gap. CDR3 amino acids: CASSWMEVFRAQAVLTF. The CDR3 DNA reads TGTGCCAGCAGCTGGATGGAAGTCTTCAGGGCCCAAGCGGTCCTGACTTTC.

The genes are TRBV15 and TRBJ2-7, with 9 bases lining up with TRBD2. Germline values: CDR1 LNHNV, CDR2 YYDKDF (reference sequence). The CDR3 spans 14 residues. The V segment lost 1 base and the J segment 6 bases; nucleotides outside the gene matches: 4. Here the CDR3 reads CATSRGSSGVEQYF. In nucleotides, the CDR3 is TGTGCCACCAGCAGAGGATCTAGCGGGGTCGAGCAGTACTTC.

The rearrangement links TRBV7-8 to TRBJ1-5, with no clear D. This CDR3 has 13 amino acids. Germline V CDR1 and CDR2: SGHVS, FQNEAQ. V shed 2 bases and J shed 7 bases, with 9 bases lying between them. DNA for the CDR3: TGTGCCAGCAGCTTATGGGCAGACCAGCCCCAGCATTTT. Protein product: CASSLWADQPQHF. Filled out from reference TRBV7-8 and TRBJ1-5, the complete variable domain reads GAGVSQSPRYKVAKRGQDVALRCDPISGHVSLFWYQQALGQGPEFLTYFQNEAQLDKSGLPSDRFFAERPEGSVSTLKIQRTQQEDSAVYLCASSLWADQPQHFGDGTRLSIL.

This clone was seen only once. The V gene is TRBV7-2, the J gene TRBJ1-5; 12 positions agree with TRBD1. The CDR3 totals 17 residues. CDR1 is SGHTA and CDR2 is FQGNSA in the germline V gene. V gave up 5 bases and J gave up 10 bases; unmatched junction bases: 15. CDR3 bases: TGTGCCAGCAGCCTAGGAGGGACAGGGGGCTCTTCAGGTCCCCAGCATTTT. This encodes CASSLGGTGGSSGPQHF.

The V call is TRBV7-3, the J call TRBJ2-3, with 8 bases identical to TRBD2. This CDR3 is 13 amino acids long. Looked up from germline, CDR1 is SGHTA and CDR2 is FQGTGA. Losses at the gene ends were 5 bases for V and 10 bases for J; bases not matched to a gene: 8. The DNA of the CDR3 is TGTGCCAGCAGCCCCGGGACTAGGGGGTCGCAGTATTTT. Its translation is CASSPGTRGSQYF.

The chain has TRBV4-1 and TRBJ1-6; 7 nucleotides align to TRBD1. The junction had 5 bases not matched to a gene; V was cut back by 0 bases and J by 6 bases. The CDR3 is made up of 16 amino acids. Germline V gives CDR1 MGHRA, CDR2 YSYEKL. CDR3 in amino acids: CASSQERGRSNSPLHF. Written as DNA, the CDR3 is TGCGCCAGCAGCCAAGAGAGGGGGCGAAGTAATTCACCCCTCCACTTT.

The rearrangement uses TRBV4-1 and TRBJ1-2; 10 nucleotides agree with TRBD1. Germline CDR1 is MGHRA and CDR2 is YSYEKL. J gave up 7 bases and V 0 bases, and 2 bases lay outside the gene matches. This CDR3 region has 14 residues. This chain's CDR3 is CASSQEWTGGGYTF. CDR3 bases: TGCGCCAGCAGCCAAGAATGGACAGGGGGTGGCTACACCTTC.